What follows are 21 T cell receptor beta chains derived from one specimen sequenced in a study of blood T cell repertoires in COVID-19. TCRdb keeps only in-frame clones here, not all; method: immunoSEQ multiplex PCR. Here the sample spans 80,000 to 95,000 clones, over 75% being singletons. Material for sequencing was peripheral blood. The receptors were sampled from a human donor in a cohort sampled during active COVID-19.

The V call is TRBV7-6, the J call TRBJ1-1; TRBD1 aligns across 7 bases. Germline V gene sequence: CDR1 SGHVS, CDR2 FNYEAQ. The V segment lost 5 bases and the J segment 0 bases; nucleotides outside the gene matches: 9. CDR3 length: 16 residues. The CDR3 is CASSRLNRGLNTEAFF. The CDR3 DNA reads TGTGCCAGCAGCCGACTCAACAGGGGTCTGAACACTGAAGCTTTCTTT.

The chain recombines TRBV30 with TRBJ2-6, with a tentative D call TRBD1 (6 bases). There are 16 residues in the CDR3. The germline CDR1 and CDR2 sequences are GTSNPN and SVGIG (reference sequence). V lost 3 bases and J 4 bases, leaving 16 bases between the germline ends. The CDR3 DNA reads TGTGCCTGGAGATCCCAGGGGATAGGCGGGGCCAACGTCCTGACTTTC. This encodes CAWRSQGIGGANVLTF.

The chain employs TRBV27 and TRBJ2-7, with TRBD2 as a possible D gene (6 bases). Germline CDR1 and CDR2: MNHEY and SMNVEV (reference sequence). V lost 2 bases and J lost 3, with 14 bases in between. The CDR3 contains 15 residues. The CDR3 sequence is CASSLPGLRHYEQYF. The CDR3 DNA follows: TGTGCCAGCAGTTTACCGGGACTGAGGCACTACGAGCAGTACTTC.

This chain joins TRBV19 and TRBJ1-2, with D perhaps TRBD1 (6 bases). Germline-derived CDR1 and CDR2 are LNHDA and SQIVND (reference sequence). V shed 3 bases and J shed 8 bases, with 10 bases lying between them. The CDR3 spans 12 residues. The DNA for the CDR3 is TGTGCCAGTAGTATTAGGGACAAGGGCTACACCTTC. Translated: CASSIRDKGYTF. Full variable domain (outside the CDR3, taken from reference TRBV19 and TRBJ1-2): DGGITQSPKYLFRKEGQNVTLSCEQNLNHDAMYWYRQDPGQGLRLIYYSQIVNDFQKGDIAEGYSVSREKKESFPLTVTSAQKNPTAFYLCASSIRDKGYTFGSGTRLTVV.

The V gene is TRBV27, the J gene TRBJ2-7; D gene uncertain. Trimming took 2 bases from V and 3 from J, leaving 11 bases between them. This CDR3 comprises 14 residues. The germline V gene has CDR1 MNHEY and CDR2 SMNVEV (reference sequence). DNA of the CDR3: TGTGCCAGCAGTTTAACGGCACAGAACTACGAGCAGTACTTC. Amino acids: CASSLTAQNYEQYF.

V is TRBV11-2 and J is TRBJ2-1; TRBD2 matches 8 bases. The CDR3 totals 16 residues. The germline V gene has CDR1 SGHAT and CDR2 FQNNGV. Losses at the gene ends were 1 base for V and 6 bases for J; bases not matched to a gene: 8. CDR3 sequence reads: CASSLVGLAGLNEQFF. The CDR3 DNA follows: TGTGCCAGCAGCTTAGTGGGTCTAGCGGGTCTCAATGAGCAGTTCTTC.

The chain has TRBV18 and TRBJ1-2, with TRBD1 matching over 8 bases. This CDR3 contains 15 residues. Germline values: CDR1 KGHSH, CDR2 LQKENI. J lost 2 bases, V lost 2 bases, and 4 bases had no gene match. This chain's CDR3 is CASSPTDRVNYGYTF. The CDR3 DNA follows: TGTGCCAGCTCACCAACGGACAGGGTCAACTATGGCTACACCTTC. The whole variable domain, filled in from reference TRBV18 and TRBJ1-2, reads NAGVMQNPRHLVRRRGQEARLRCSPMKGHSHVYWYRQLPEEGLKFMVYLQKENIIDESGMPKERFSAEFPKEGPSILRIQQVVRGDSAAYFCASSPTDRVNYGYTFGSGTRLTVV.

The V call is TRBV6-2 or TRBV6-3, the J call TRBJ1-1; unclear D gene. Trimming pared 4 bases from V and 1 base from J, leaving 22 bases between. Germline CDR1 and CDR2: MNHEY and SVGEGT. The CDR3 consists of 18 residues. The CDR3 loop is CASSSRRLSGLQNTEAFF. In DNA form, the CDR3 reads TGTGCCAGCAGTTCCCGACGACTCTCAGGACTGCAGAACACTGAAGCTTTCTTT.

The chain uses TRBV7-8 and TRBJ1-2, with D perhaps matching TRBD1 (6 bases). The CDR3 contains 15 residues. CDR1 SGHVS and CDR2 FQNEAQ come from the germline V gene. The V end lost 5 bases, the J end lost 2 bases, and 15 bases lay between the germline ends. In nucleotides, the CDR3 is TGTGCCAGCAGCCTTACCGAGGGGGGGAACTATGGCTACACCTTC. Translated, it gives CASSLTEGGNYGYTF.

As DNA, the CDR3 is TGTGCCAGCAGTGGCCCCCCATTTAGCGGGGTGGCCGAGCAGTACTTC. Translated, it gives CASSGPPFSGVAEQYF. This chain connects TRBV27 to TRBJ2-7, with TRBD2 identical over 8 bases. Germline assignment: CDR1 MNHEY and CDR2 SMNVEV (reference sequence). The trim removed 5 bases at V and 6 bases at J, leaving 15 bases unmatched. The CDR3 sequence is 16 residues long.

The V and J genes are TRBV4-1 and TRBJ1-5; D is perhaps TRBD1 (5 bases). The length of the CDR3 is 16 residues. CDR1 is MGHRA, CDR2 YSYEKL, per germline. Trimming took off 0 bases at V and 2 bases at J, with 11 bases between the two ends. In nucleotides, the CDR3 is TGCGCCAGCAGCCAAGAAAATCCGGGGGGCAATCAGCCCCAGCATTTT. Amino acid sequence: CASSQENPGGNQPQHF.

This clone has just a few counts. This chain links TRBV7-9 with TRBJ2-2; 12 positions match TRBD2. With V trimmed by 5 bases and J by 8 bases, 3 bases remained unmatched. Germline V gives CDR1 SEHNR, CDR2 FQNEAQ (reference sequence). The CDR3 covers 14 residues. The CDR3 nucleotides are TGTGCCAGCAGCACCGGACTAGCGGGAGGGGAGCTGTTTTTT. It is translated as CASSTGLAGGELFF. The full variable domain, rest sourced from reference TRBV7-9 and TRBJ2-2, is DTGVSQNPRHKITKRGQNVTFRCDPISEHNRLYWYRQTLGQGPEFLTYFQNEAQLEKSRLLSDRFSAERPKGSFSTLEIQRTEQGDSAMYLCASSTGLAGGELFFGEGSRLTVL.

The V and J genes are TRBV28 and TRBJ1-4; D unclear. The CDR3 contains 17 residues. Germline assignment: CDR1 MDHEN and CDR2 SYDVKM. V lost 11 bases and J lost 0, with 22 bases in between. CDR3 protein: CAARDRGSVATNEKLFF. Here the CDR3 DNA reads TGTGCCGCGCGCGATCGAGGCAGCGTTGCAACTAATGAAAAACTGTTTTTT.

The chain is built from TRBV9 and TRBJ1-1, with D tentatively TRBD1 (6 bases). V lost 2 bases and J lost 0, with 17 bases in between. The CDR3 extends over 17 amino acids. Germline V gives CDR1 SGDLS, CDR2 YYNGEE. CDR3 in DNA: TGTGCCAGCAGCGTCCACCTCGGGGGGCCCTTGAACACTGAAGCTTTCTTT. Its protein is CASSVHLGGPLNTEAFF. The whole variable domain, remainder taken from reference TRBV9 and TRBJ1-1, is DSGVTQTPKHLITATGQRVTLRCSPRSGDLSVYWYQQSLDQGLQFLIQYYNGEERAKGNILERFSAQQFPDLHSELNLSSLELGDSALYFCASSVHLGGPLNTEAFFGQGTRLTVV.

The rearrangement joins TRBV11-3 to TRBJ1-5; D might be TRBD1 (5 bases). Germline V gene lookup returns CDR1 SGHNT and CDR2 YENEEA. The CDR3 runs 17 residues. V dropped 10 bases and J dropped 3 bases, with 25 bases sitting between them. CDR3 DNA sequence: TGTGCCACCCCGCTGGTTTGGCAGGGCATCCACAATCAGCCCCAGCATTTT. Its protein product is CATPLVWQGIHNQPQHF. Using reference TRBV11-3 and TRBJ1-5 for the parts outside the CDR3, the full variable domain is EAGVVQSPRYKIIEKKQPVAFWCNPISGHNTLYWYLQNLGQGPELLIRYENEEAVDDSQLPKDRFSAERLKGVDSTLKIQPAELGDSAVYLCATPLVWQGIHNQPQHFGDGTRLSIL.

The V and J genes are TRBV5-1 and TRBJ2-5; D is unresolved. The ends were cut back, 1 base at V and 4 bases at J, with 14 bases in the middle. Per the germline V gene, CDR1 is SGHRS and CDR2 is YFSETQ. The CDR3 spans 15 residues. DNA for the CDR3: TGCGCCAGCAGCTTGACCGACACAGCCCGAGAGACCCAGTACTTC. Translated: CASSLTDTARETQYF.

The J gene is TRBJ1-1, the V gene TRBV7-6; maybe TRBD1 (6 bases). The CDR3 loop spans 14 amino acids. Between the trimmed V and J ends, which lost 5 bases and 4 bases, there was a span of 14 bases. CDR1 is SGHVS, CDR2 FNYEAQ, per germline. The DNA of the CDR3 is TGTGCCAGCAGCACGGGGGGCGGCGGCACTGAAGCTTTCTTT. The encoded protein is CASSTGGGGTEAFF.

V gene TRBV21-1 combines with J gene TRBJ1-5; the table names TRBD1, a call not compared with the DNA. TRBV21-1 is reported as a pseudogene. This CDR3 has 15 residues. The CDR3 spells CASSHRAGMIQPQHF. The CDR3, as DNA: TGTGCCAGCAGCCACCGTGCAGGGATGATTCAGCCCCAGCATTTT.

The chain is built from TRBV30 and TRBJ2-7, with no clear D. The CDR3 length is 14 residues. V shed 5 bases and J shed 5 bases, with 19 bases lying between them. Germline V lookup: CDR1 GTSNPN, CDR2 SVGIG (reference sequence). CDR3 region: CAWSKSRVKDEQYF. The CDR3, as DNA: TGTGCCTGGTCGAAGTCCCGGGTCAAGGACGAGCAGTACTTC.

V and J are TRBV7-9 and TRBJ1-1; D is ambiguous. The V end was cut by 3 bases, the J end by 1 base, with 6 bases between. The CDR3 covers 13 residues. CDR1 SEHNR and CDR2 FQNEAQ come from the germline V gene (reference sequence). CDR3 sequence: CASSFSGNTEAFF. The CDR3 nucleotides are TGTGCCAGCAGCTTCTCCGGGAACACTGAAGCTTTCTTT.

The rearrangement uses TRBV7-9 and TRBJ1-1; D is ambiguous. In germline, CDR1 is SEHNR, CDR2 FQNEAQ (reference sequence). The V gene lost 6 bases and the J gene lost 4 bases, with 9 bases spanning the gap. The CDR3 is 12 amino acids. The CDR3 spells CASSYGGTEAFF. As DNA, the CDR3 is TGTGCCAGCAGTTATGGAGGCACTGAAGCTTTCTTT.